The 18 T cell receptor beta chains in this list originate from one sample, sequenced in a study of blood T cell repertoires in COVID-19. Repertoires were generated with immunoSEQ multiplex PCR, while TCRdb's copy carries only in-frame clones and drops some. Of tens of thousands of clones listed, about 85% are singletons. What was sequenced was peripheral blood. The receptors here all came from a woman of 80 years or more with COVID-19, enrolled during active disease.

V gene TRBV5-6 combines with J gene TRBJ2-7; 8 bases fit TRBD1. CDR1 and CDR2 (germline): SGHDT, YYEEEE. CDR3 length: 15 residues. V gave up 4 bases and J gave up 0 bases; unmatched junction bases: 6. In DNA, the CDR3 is TGTGCCAGCAGCGAGACAGGGGAGAGCTCCTACGAGCAGTACTTC. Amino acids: CASSETGESSYEQYF.

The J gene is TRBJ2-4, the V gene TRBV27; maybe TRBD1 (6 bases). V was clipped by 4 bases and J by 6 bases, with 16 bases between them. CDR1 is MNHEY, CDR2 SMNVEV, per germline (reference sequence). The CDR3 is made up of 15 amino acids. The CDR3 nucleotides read TGTGCCAGCAGTTGGGACACAGGGTGGGGAAACATTCAGTACTTC. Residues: CASSWDTGWGNIQYF.

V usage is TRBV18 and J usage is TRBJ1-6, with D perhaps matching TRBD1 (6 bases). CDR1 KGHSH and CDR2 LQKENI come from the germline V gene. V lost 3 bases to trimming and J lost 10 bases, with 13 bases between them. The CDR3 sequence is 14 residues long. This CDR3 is CASSPRQETSPLHF. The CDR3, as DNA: TGTGCCAGCTCACCGAGACAGGAAACGTCACCCCTCCACTTT.

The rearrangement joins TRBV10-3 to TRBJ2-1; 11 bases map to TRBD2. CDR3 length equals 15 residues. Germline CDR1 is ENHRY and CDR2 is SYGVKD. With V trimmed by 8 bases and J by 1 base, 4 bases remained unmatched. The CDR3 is CAIGLAGGSYNEQFF. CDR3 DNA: TGTGCCATCGGATTAGCGGGAGGGTCCTACAATGAGCAGTTCTTC.

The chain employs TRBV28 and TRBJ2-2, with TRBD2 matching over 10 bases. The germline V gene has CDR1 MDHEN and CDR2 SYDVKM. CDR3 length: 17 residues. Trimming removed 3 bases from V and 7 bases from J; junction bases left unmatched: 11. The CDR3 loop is CASSFPGTSVLGGELFF. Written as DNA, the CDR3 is TGTGCCAGCAGTTTCCCCGGGACTAGCGTCTTAGGCGGGGAGCTGTTTTTT.

CDR3 sequence (DNA): TGTGCCAGCAGCTTATATGTGGCCAGCGAGCAGTACTTC. Protein: CASSLYVASEQYF. The chain carries TRBV7-9 and TRBJ2-7; no clear D gene. Trimming left V 2 bases short and J 6 bases short, with 11 bases between. The CDR3 runs to 13 residues. Germline V gives CDR1 SEHNR, CDR2 FQNEAQ (reference sequence).

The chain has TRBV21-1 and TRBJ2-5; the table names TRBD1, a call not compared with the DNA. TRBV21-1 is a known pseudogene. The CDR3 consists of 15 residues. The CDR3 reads CASSKKQGPWKTQYF. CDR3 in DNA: TGTGCCAGCAGCAAAAAACAGGGACCTTGGAAGACCCAGTACTTC.

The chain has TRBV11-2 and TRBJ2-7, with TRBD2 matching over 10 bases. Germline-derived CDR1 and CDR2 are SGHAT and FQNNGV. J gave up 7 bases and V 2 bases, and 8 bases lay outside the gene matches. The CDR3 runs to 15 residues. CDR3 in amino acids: CASSLLAGGQGEQYF. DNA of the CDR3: TGTGCCAGCAGCTTATTAGCGGGAGGACAGGGAGAGCAGTACTTC. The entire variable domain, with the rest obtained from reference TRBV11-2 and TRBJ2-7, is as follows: EAGVAQSPRYKIIEKRQSVAFWCNPISGHATLYWYQQILGQGPKLLIQFQNNGVVDDSQLPKDRFSAERLKGVDSTLKIQPAKLEDSAVYLCASSLLAGGQGEQYFGPGTRLTVT.

CDR3 region: CASSSGTGGATDTQYF. The CDR3, as DNA: TGTGCCAGCAGCTCCGGGACAGGGGGCGCGACAGATACGCAGTATTTT. V is TRBV5-4 and J is TRBJ2-3; 12 bases map to TRBD1. J lost 3 bases, V lost 3 bases, and 5 bases had no gene match. Germline V CDR1 and CDR2: SGHNT, YYREEE (reference sequence). CDR3 length: 16 amino acids.

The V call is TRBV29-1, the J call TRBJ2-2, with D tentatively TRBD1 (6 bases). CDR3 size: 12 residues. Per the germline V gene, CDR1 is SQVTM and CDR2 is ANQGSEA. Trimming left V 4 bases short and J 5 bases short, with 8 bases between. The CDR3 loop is CSVGQVTGELFF. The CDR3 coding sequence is TGCAGCGTTGGACAGGTGACCGGGGAGCTGTTTTTT.

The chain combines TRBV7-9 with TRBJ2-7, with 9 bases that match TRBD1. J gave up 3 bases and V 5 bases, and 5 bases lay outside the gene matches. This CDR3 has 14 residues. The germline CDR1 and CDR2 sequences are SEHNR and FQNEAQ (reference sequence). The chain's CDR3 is CASSTGTGFYEQYF. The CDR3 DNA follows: TGTGCCAGCAGCACCGGGACAGGGTTCTACGAGCAGTACTTC.

The CDR3 here is CASSFSRDRGLANYGYTF. The CDR3 bases are TGTGCCAGCAGCTTTTCCCGGGACAGGGGCCTTGCTAACTATGGCTACACCTTC. The V and J genes are TRBV13 and TRBJ1-2; 10 bases are a match to TRBD1. Germline-derived CDR1 and CDR2 are PRHDT and FYEKMQ (reference sequence). Germline trimming cut 3 bases from V and 0 bases from J; bases unmatched to any gene: 10. CDR3 size: 18 residues.

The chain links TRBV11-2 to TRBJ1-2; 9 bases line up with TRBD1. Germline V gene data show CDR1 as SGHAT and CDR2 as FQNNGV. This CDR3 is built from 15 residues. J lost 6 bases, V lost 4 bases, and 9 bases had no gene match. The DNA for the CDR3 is TGTGCCAGCAGCTGGGCGGGACAGGGTTTAAATGGCTACACCTTC. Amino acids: CASSWAGQGLNGYTF.

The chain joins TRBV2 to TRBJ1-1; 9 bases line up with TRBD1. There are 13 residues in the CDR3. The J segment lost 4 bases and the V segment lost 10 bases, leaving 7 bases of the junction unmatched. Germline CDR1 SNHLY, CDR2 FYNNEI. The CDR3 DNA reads TGTGCCATCCGGGACAGGGACGGCACTGAAGCTTTCTTT. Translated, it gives CAIRDRDGTEAFF.

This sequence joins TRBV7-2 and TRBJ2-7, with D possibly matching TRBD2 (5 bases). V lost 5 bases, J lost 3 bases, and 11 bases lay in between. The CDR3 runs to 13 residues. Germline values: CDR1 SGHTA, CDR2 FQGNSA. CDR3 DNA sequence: TGTGCCAGCAGCGTAAGGACTCTCTACGAGCAGTACTTC. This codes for CASSVRTLYEQYF.

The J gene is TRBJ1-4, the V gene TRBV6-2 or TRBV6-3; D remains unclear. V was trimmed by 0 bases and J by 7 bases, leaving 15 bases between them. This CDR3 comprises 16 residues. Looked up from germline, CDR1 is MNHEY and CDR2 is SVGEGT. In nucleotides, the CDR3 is TGTGCCAGCAGTTACTCAAAGAAATTCCGGAGTGAAAAACTGTTTTTT. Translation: CASSYSKKFRSEKLFF.

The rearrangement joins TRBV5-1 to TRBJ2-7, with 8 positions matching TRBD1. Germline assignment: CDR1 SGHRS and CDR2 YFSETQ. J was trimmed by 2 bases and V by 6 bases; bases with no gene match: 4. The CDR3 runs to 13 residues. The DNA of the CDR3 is TGCGCCAGCAAGGGACAGGCGACCTACGAGCAGTACTTC. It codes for CASKGQATYEQYF.

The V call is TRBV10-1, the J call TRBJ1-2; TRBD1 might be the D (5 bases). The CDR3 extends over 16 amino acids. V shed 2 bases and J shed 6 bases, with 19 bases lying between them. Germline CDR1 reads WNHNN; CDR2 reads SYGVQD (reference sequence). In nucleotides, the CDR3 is TGCGCCAGCAGTGAGCGGTCAAGGGGTTCTCAAAATGGCTACACCTTC. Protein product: CASSERSRGSQNGYTF.